This T cell receptor (beta chain) was sequenced for a study of monozygotic twins with inflammatory bowel disease. CDR3 length: 18 amino acids. CDR1 GTSNPN and CDR2 SVGIG come from the germline V gene (reference sequence). About this clonotype: The target antigen is unknown.

Study-wide results and caveats: The analysis failed to separate different T cell subtypes.

Template switching introduced UMIs that contain a 6-nucleotide sample barcode. TCRdb re-called the 5' RACE reads and catalogs CDR3 proteins one per entry, DNA excluded. The table for this sample gives 350,000 to 500,000 distinct CDR3 sequences. Blood samples measuring more than 2 ml were taken per donor. Whole blood, unsorted for T cells, was the source of total RNA. Sequenced material: blood. The V and J genes are TRBV30 and TRBJ1-1; absent DNA, TCRdb's TRBD1 call cannot be checked. This TCR was recovered from a human donor with ulcerative colitis or Crohn's disease, or a healthy co-twin of an affected twin (not recorded which). CDR3: CAWSVPKRGQGPITEAFF.